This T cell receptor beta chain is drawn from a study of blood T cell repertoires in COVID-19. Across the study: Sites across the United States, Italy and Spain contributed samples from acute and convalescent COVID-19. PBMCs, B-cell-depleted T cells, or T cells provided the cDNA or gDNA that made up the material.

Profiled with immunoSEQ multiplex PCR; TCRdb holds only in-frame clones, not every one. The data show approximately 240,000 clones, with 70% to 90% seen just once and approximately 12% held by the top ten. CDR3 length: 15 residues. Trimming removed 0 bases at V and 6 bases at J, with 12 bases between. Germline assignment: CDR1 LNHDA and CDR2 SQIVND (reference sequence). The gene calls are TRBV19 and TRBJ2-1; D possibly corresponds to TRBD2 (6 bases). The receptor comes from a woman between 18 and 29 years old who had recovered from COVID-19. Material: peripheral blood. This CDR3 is CASSIDVWTINEQFF. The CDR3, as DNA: TGTGCCAGTAGTATAGATGTTTGGACTATCAATGAGCAGTTCTTC.